This TCR beta chain is from a study of siplizumab effects on memory and regulatory T cells. General study findings and limits: The authors did not confirm suppressive function in proliferating Tregs from siplizumab cultures. Memory T cells appeared less diverse than naive cells, which seemed to contribute substantially to alloresponse. Unstimulated subsets were the mapping target of only a minor fraction of alloreactive clones. Roughly 75-97% of proliferating CD4+ or CD8+ clones lacked an assignable naive or memory phenotype.

Comment on this clone: Antigen: not known.

CDR1 and CDR2 (germline): MNHEY, SMNVEV (reference sequence). With 6 bases removed from V and 2 bases from J, the gap between germline ends came to 13 bases. The CDR3 loop spans 14 amino acids. Repertoires were generated with immunoSEQ multiplex PCR, while TCRdb's copy carries only in-frame clones and drops some. This sample has 70,000 or so clones; about 89% occur once, and the top ten carry over 25%. Sequenced sample: CD8+ T cells sorted from blood. V and J are TRBV27 and TRBJ1-2; TRBD1 is a possible D gene (5 bases). This TCR came from a human donor in good health. The CDR3 loop reads CASSLDRENYGYTF. The CDR3 coding sequence is TGTGCCAGCAGCCTCGACAGAGAAAACTATGGCTACACCTTC.